Listed below are T cell receptor beta chains from one sample, sequenced in a study of blood T cell repertoires in COVID-19. Measured with immunoSEQ multiplex PCR; TCRdb has only the in-frame clones, and not every one. The sample yields about 50,000 clones, approximately 92% seen once. Input material: peripheral blood. These receptor sequences come from an older woman with COVID-19, enrolled during active disease. CDR3s include the opening cysteine and the closing phenylalanine or tryptophan. The D gene is left open where the match is weak. The size entry is marked missing in some rows and otherwise reads once, few, many or a size class.

v_call	j_call	clone_size	d_call	cdr3_nt	cdr3_aa
TRBV19	TRBJ2-7	once	TRBD2	TGTGCCACCGCCCTAGCGGGAGGATTCTCCTACGAGCAGTACTTC	CATALAGGFSYEQYF
TRBV10-1	TRBJ1-2	-	-	TGCGCCAGCAGTAATTCCGGGATGGGGGCCTATGGCTACACCTTC	CASSNSGMGAYGYTF
TRBV5-1	TRBJ1-2	-	TRBD1	TGCGCCAGCAGCTCACAGGGGGCAGGGGACTATGGCTACACCTTC	CASSSQGAGDYGYTF
TRBV11-3	TRBJ2-3	-	TRBD1	TGTGCCAGCAGCTTAGTGTGGGACAGGGATATGGATACGCAGTATTTT	CASSLVWDRDMDTQYF
TRBV19	TRBJ1-5	-	-	TGTGCCAGTAGTATCCAACAGGGTGGTCAGCCCCAGCATTTT	CASSIQQGGQPQHF
TRBV6-5	TRBJ2-1	-	-	TGTGCCAGCAGTTACCTAGTCCAGCAGGGTGAGCAGTTCTTC	CASSYLVQQGEQFF
TRBV5-5	TRBJ2-7	-	-	TGTGCCAGCAGCTTGTGGCTGGCCTACGAGCAGTACTTC	CASSLWLAYEQYF
TRBV24-1	TRBJ2-2	-	TRBD2	TGTGCCACCAGTGATTTAGGCGGGAGTTTCAGCACCGGGGAGCTGTTTTTT	CATSDLGGSFSTGELFF
TRBV19	TRBJ1-5	-	-	TGTGCCAGTAGTATTGTTGAAGAGGTGCTGCAGCCCCAGCATTTT	CASSIVEEVLQPQHF
TRBV4-1	TRBJ2-7	-	TRBD1	TGCGCCAGCAGCTCAAGACAGGGCTCCCACGAGCAGTACTTC	CASSSRQGSHEQYF
TRBV20-1	TRBJ2-3	once	-	TGCAGTGTGAGGTGGACAGATACGCAGTATTTT	CSVRWTDTQYF
TRBV11-2	TRBJ1-4	-	-	TGTGCCAGCAGCTTAGGTCGACTTAATGAAAAACTGTTTTTT	CASSLGRLNEKLFF
TRBV6-2/TRBV6-3	TRBJ2-2	-	-	TGTGCCAGCAGTACGGAGGGGGGGGACACCGGGGAGCTGTTTTTT	CASSTEGGDTGELFF
TRBV15	TRBJ2-3	-	TRBD2	TGTGCCACCAGCATGATGACTAGCGGGTTGGGAGATACGCAGTATTTT	CATSMMTSGLGDTQYF
TRBV14	TRBJ2-2	-	TRBD2	TGTGCCAGCAGCCCGGGACTAGGCGACACCGGGGAGCTGTTTTTT	CASSPGLGDTGELFF
TRBV2	TRBJ2-7	-	TRBD2	TGTGCCAGCAGGCCGGGACTAGTGGGGTTCGAGCAGTACTTC	CASRPGLVGFEQYF
TRBV9	TRBJ2-2	-	-	TGTGCCAGCAGCGTAGACGGCACCGGGGAGCTGTTTTTT	CASSVDGTGELFF
TRBV4-3	TRBJ2-7	-	TRBD1	TGCGCCAGCAGCCCAGGACAGGGTGTCTACGAGCAGTACTTC	CASSPGQGVYEQYF
TRBV19	TRBJ1-1	-	TRBD1	TGTGCCAGTAGTTCGGGACAGGGGGCGAACACTGAAGCTTTCTTT	CASSSGQGANTEAFF
TRBV6-5	TRBJ2-7	-	-	TGTGCCAGCAGTTCTCTTCTAGAAATCTCCTACGAGCAGTACTTC	CASSSLLEISYEQYF
TRBV15	TRBJ2-5	-	-	TGTGCCACCAGCACCAGGGTTCGGCAAGAGACCCAGTACTTC	CATSTRVRQETQYF
TRBV2	TRBJ2-7	-	TRBD1	TGTGCCAGCAGTAGGACAGGGAAAGACGAGCAGTACTTC	CASSRTGKDEQYF
TRBV7-2	TRBJ2-1	once	-	TGTGCCAGCAGCCTCCAACCGGGACACAACAATGAGCAGTTCTTC	CASSLQPGHNNEQFF
TRBV7-2	TRBJ2-7	-	TRBD1	TGTGCCAGCAGCTCGCAGGGGGAACTCGAGCAGTACTTC	CASSSQGELEQYF
TRBV7-2	TRBJ1-2	-	-	TGTGCCAGCAGCTTAGGATCAGGCCTGAACTATGGCTACACCTTC	CASSLGSGLNYGYTF
TRBV4-1	TRBJ1-3	-	-	TGCGCCAGCAGCCACACCGGGATAAGGGAAAACACCATATATTTT	CASSHTGIRENTIYF
TRBV14	TRBJ1-2	-	TRBD1	TGTGCCAGCAGCCAAACGACAGGGTGGGGCTACACCTTC	CASSQTTGWGYTF
TRBV15	TRBJ2-5	few	TRBD1	TGTGCCACCAGCAGGGAAGGGGGCAGCCTTGAGACCCAGTACTTC	CATSREGGSLETQYF
TRBV10-2	TRBJ2-1	once	TRBD2	TGCGCCAGCAGCGGGACTAGCGGAGGTGAGCAGTTCTTC	CASSGTSGGEQFF
TRBV4-2	TRBJ2-2	once	TRBD2	TGTGCCAGCAGCCCTTATATCACCCTGGGACTAGCGGGGGGCCCTACGAACACCGGGGAGCTGTTTTTT	CASSPYITLGLAGGPTNTGELFF
TRBV9	TRBJ1-6	-	TRBD1	TGTGCCAGCAGCGTAGTCCCGGGACAGGGTTTCCTCCACTTT	CASSVVPGQGFLHF
TRBV19	TRBJ1-4	-	TRBD1	TGTGCCAGTAGTCCCACCGGGACAGGGTGGAGAAAACTGTTTTTT	CASSPTGTGWRKLFF
TRBV30	TRBJ2-2	-	-	TGTGCCTGGAGCCCTACAATCACGGGCGGGGAGCTGTTTTTT	CAWSPTITGGELFF
TRBV5-1	TRBJ2-7	-	-	TGCGCCAGCAGCTTGGACCCGGGACAAGCCTACGAGCAGTACTTC	CASSLDPGQAYEQYF
TRBV15	TRBJ1-2	-	TRBD1	TGTGCCACCAGCAGAGGAGGGACAGGGGGCGGCTACACCTTC	CATSRGGTGGGYTF
TRBV6-5	TRBJ2-7	-	-	TGTGCCAGCAGCCACGCGGGAGAAGGGGGCTACGAGCAGTACTTC	CASSHAGEGGYEQYF